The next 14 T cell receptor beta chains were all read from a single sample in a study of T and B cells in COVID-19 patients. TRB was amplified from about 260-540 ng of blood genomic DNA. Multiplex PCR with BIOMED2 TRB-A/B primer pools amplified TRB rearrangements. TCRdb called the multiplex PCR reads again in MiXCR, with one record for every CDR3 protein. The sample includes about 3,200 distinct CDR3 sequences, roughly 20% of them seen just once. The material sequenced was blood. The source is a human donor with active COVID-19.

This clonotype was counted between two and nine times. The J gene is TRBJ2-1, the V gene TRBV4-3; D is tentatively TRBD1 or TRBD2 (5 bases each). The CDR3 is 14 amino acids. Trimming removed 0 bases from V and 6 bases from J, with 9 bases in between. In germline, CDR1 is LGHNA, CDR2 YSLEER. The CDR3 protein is CASSQDPGRNEQFF. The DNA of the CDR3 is TGCGCCAGCAGCCAAGACCCGGGGCGCAATGAGCAGTTCTTC.

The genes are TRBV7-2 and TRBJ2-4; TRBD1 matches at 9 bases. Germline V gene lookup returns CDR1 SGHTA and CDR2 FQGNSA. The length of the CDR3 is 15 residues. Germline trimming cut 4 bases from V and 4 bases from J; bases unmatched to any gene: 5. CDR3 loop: CASSSGGQGKNIQYF. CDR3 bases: TGTGCCAGCAGCTCCGGGGGACAGGGAAAAAACATTCAGTACTTC.

The CDR3 DNA reads as TGCGCCAGCCAGGCTAGGACAGGCAGGAACGAGCAGTACTTC. The encoded protein is CASQARTGRNEQYF. The V call is TRBV5-1, the J call TRBJ2-7; 7 bases align to TRBD1. The V segment lost 7 bases and the J segment 5 bases; nucleotides outside the gene matches: 12. The germline V gene has CDR1 SGHRS and CDR2 YFSETQ. The CDR3 totals 14 residues.

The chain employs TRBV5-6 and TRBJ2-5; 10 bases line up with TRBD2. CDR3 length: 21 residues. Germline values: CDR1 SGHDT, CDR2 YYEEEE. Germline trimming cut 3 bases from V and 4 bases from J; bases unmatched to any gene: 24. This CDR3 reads CASSSLRTLRTSGIEGETQYF. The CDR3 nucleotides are TGTGCCAGCAGCTCCCTCAGGACACTTCGGACTAGCGGAATCGAAGGAGAGACCCAGTACTTC.

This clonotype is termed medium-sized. In DNA, the CDR3 is TGTGCCAGCACCCAGGACCCAGGGGCAGATACGCAGTATTTT. Protein product: CASTQDPGADTQYF. The J gene is TRBJ2-3, the V gene TRBV5-4, with a possible D match to TRBD1 (6 bases). From germline, CDR1 is SGHNT and CDR2 YYREEE (reference sequence). Trimming cost V 6 bases and J 4 bases, with 15 bases left between them. CDR3 length equals 14 residues.

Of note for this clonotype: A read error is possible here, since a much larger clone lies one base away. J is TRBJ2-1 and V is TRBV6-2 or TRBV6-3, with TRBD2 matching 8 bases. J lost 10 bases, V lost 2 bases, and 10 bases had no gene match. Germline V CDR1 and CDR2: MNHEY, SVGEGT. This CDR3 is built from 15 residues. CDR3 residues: CASSYDLAGFLEQFF. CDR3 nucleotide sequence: TGTGCCAGCAGTTACGACCTAGCGGGTTTCCTCGAGCAGTTCTTC.

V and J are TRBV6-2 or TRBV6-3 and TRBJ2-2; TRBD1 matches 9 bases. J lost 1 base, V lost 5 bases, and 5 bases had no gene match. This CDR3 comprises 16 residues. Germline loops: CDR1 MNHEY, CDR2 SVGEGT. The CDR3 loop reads CASSKTGGRNTGELFF. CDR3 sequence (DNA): TGTGCCAGCAGTAAAACAGGGGGCAGGAACACCGGGGAGCTGTTTTTT.

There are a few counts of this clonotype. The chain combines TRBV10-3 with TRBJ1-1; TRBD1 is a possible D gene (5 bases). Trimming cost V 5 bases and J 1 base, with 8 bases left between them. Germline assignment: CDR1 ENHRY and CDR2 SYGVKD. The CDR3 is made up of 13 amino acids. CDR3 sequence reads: CAISMDTNTEAFF. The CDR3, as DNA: TGTGCCATCAGTATGGACACGAACACTGAAGCTTTCTTT.

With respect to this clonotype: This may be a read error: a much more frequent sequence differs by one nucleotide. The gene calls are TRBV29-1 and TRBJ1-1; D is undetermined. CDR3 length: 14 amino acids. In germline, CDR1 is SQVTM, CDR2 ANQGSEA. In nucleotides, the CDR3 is TGCAACGTTCCTCAACACGGGTCTTACTCAACCGCTTTCTTT. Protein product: CNVPQHGSYSTAFF.

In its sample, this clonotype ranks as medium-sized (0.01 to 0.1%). As DNA, the CDR3 is TGTGCCAGCAGCCCTCCGCGACAGATTGACAATGAGCAGTTCTTC. Translation gives CASSPPRQIDNEQFF. This chain connects TRBV6-6 to TRBJ2-1; a possible D gene is TRBD1 (5 bases). Germline V CDR1 and CDR2: MNHNY, SVGAGI (reference sequence). This CDR3 is 15 amino acids long. V was shortened by 6 bases and J by 5 bases, with 17 bases between the two germline ends.

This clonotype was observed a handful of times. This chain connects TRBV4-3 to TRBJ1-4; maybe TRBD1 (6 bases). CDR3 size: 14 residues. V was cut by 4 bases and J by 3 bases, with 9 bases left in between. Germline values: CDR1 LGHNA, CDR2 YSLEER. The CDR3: CASSRRGPNEKLFF. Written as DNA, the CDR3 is TGCGCCAGCAGCCGCAGGGGACCTAATGAAAAACTGTTTTTT.

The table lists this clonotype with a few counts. CDR3 protein: CASSLGVTGAYTGELFF. In DNA form, the CDR3 reads TGTGCCAGCAGCTTAGGGGTGACAGGGGCCTACACCGGGGAGCTGTTTTTT. The rearrangement joins TRBV11-1 to TRBJ2-2, with TRBD1 identical over 8 bases. The CDR3 consists of 17 residues. CDR1 SGHAT and CDR2 FQDESV come from the germline V gene (reference sequence). The junction had 7 bases not matched to a gene; V was cut back by 1 base and J by 3 bases.

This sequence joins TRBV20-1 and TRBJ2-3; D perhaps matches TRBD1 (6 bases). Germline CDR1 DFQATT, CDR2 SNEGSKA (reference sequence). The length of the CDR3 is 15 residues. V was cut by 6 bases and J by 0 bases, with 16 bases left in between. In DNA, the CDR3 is TGCAGTGCCCACCAGGGGTCTCTGAGCACAGATACGCAGTATTTT. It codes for CSAHQGSLSTDTQYF.

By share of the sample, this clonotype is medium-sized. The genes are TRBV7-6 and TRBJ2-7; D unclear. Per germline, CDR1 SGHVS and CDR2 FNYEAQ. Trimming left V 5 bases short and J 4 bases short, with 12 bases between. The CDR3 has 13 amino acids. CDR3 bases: TGTGCCAGCAGCCAGCCAACGGTATACGAGCAGTACTTC. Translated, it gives CASSQPTVYEQYF.